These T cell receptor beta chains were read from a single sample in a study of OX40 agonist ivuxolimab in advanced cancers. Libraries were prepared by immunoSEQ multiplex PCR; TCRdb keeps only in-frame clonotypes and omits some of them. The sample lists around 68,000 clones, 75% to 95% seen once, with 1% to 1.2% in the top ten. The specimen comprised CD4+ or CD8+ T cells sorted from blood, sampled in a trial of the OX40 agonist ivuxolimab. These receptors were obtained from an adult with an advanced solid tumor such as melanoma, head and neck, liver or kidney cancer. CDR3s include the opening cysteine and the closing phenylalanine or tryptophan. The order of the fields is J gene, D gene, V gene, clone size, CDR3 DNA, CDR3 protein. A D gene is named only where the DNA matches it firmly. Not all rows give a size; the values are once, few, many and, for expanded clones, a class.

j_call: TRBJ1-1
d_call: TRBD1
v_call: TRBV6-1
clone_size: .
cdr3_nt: TGTGCCAGCAGTCTGACAGGGGAAAGAGAAGCTTTCTTT
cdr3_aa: CASSLTGEREAFF

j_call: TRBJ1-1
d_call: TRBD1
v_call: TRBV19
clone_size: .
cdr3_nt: TGTGCCAGTAGTTCGGGACAGGAGTCTTTCTTT
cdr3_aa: CASSSGQESFF

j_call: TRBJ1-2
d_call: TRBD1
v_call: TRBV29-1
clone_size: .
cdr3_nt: TGCAGCGTTGAAGAAGGAGGGGGGACAGCCAGGGCAGATGGCTACACCTTC
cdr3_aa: CSVEEGGGTARADGYTF

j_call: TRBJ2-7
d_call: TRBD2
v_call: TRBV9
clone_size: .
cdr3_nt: TGTGCCAGCAGCGCAGGACTAGCGAATTCCTACGAGCAGTACTTC
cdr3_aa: CASSAGLANSYEQYF

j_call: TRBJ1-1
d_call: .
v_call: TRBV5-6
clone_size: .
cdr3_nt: TGTGCCAGCAGCTTAAGGGGGGCTCGCACTGAAGCTTTCTTT
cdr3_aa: CASSLRGARTEAFF

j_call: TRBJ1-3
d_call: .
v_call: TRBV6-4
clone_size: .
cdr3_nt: TGTGCGGTCCTGGTTCGCTCTGGAAACACCATATATTTT
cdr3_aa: CAVLVRSGNTIYF

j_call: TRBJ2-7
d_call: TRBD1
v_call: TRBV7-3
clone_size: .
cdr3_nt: TGTGCCAGCAGCCCAGCCGGGACAGGGGACGAGCAGTACTTC
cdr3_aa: CASSPAGTGDEQYF

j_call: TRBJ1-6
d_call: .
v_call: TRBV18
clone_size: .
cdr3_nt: TGTGCCAGCTCACCACCTTCTAATCTCCACTTT
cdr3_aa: CASSPPSNLHF

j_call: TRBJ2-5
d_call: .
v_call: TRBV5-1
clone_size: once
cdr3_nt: TGCGCCAGCAGCTTGTCCAGGGCGTACCAAGAGACCCAGTACTTC
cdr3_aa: CASSLSRAYQETQYF

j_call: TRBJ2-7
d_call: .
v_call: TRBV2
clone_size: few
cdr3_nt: TGTGCCAGCAGTGTGGCGACAGGGAGGTTACTAATTCTTGACGAGCAGTACTTC
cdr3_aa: CASSVATGRLLILDEQYF

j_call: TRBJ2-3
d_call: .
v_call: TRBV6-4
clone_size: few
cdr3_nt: TGTGCCAGCAGTGAAGGTAGCACAGATACGCAGTATTTT
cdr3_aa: CASSEGSTDTQYF

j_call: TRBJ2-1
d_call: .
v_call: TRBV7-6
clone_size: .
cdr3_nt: TGTGCCAGCAGCTTAGGTCTGGGGGCAGACGAGCAGTTCTTC
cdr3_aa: CASSLGLGADEQFF

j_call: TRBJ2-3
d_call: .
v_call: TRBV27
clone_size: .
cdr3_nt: TGTGCCAGCCGACCGACTAGAACTGTCCCAGATACGCAGTATTTT
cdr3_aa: CASRPTRTVPDTQYF

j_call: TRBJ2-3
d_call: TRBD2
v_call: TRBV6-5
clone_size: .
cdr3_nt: TGTGCCAGCAGCATAGCGGGGGCCAGCACAGATACGCAGTATTTT
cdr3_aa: CASSIAGASTDTQYF

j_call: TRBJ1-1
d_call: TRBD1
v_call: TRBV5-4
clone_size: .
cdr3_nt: TGTGCCAGCAGCCCGACAGGGTCTAACACTGAAGCTTTCTTT
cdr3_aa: CASSPTGSNTEAFF

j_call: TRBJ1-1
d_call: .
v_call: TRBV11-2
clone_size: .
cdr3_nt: TGTGCCAGCAGCTTAGTAAGGGCGAACACTGAAGCTTTCTTT
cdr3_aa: CASSLVRANTEAFF

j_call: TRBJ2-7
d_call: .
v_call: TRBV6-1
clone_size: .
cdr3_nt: TGTGCCAGCACAACAAAATACGAGCAGTACTTC
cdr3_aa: CASTTKYEQYF

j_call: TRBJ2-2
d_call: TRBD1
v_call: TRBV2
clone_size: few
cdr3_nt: TGTGCCAGCAGTGAGACAGGGTCCCCCGGGGAGCTGTTTTTT
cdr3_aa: CASSETGSPGELFF

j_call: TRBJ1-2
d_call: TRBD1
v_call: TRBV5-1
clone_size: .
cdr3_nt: TGCGCCAGCAGCTCGGGACAGGGGTGGGATGGCTACACCTTC
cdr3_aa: CASSSGQGWDGYTF

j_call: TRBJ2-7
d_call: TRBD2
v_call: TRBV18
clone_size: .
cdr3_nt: TGTGCCAGCTCACCACCGTCGTCTGGCGGGAGCGGGAACGAGCAGTACTTC
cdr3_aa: CASSPPSSGGSGNEQYF

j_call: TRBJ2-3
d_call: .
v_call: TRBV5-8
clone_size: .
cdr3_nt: TGTGCCAGCAGCTTGGCCGGCACAGATACGCAGTATTTT
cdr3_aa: CASSLAGTDTQYF

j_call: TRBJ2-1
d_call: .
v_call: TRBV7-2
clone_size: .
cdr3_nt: TGTGCCAGCAGCTTAGCGGGACGTGAGCAGTTCTTC
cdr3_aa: CASSLAGREQFF

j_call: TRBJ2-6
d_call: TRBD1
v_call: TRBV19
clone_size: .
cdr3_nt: TGTGCCAGTGCACAGGAGACAGGGACTGGGGCCAACGTCCTGACTTTC
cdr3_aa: CASAQETGTGANVLTF

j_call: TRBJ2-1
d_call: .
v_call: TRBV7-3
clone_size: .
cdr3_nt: TGTGCCAGCAGCCCTGCCTCATATACCAATGAGCAGTTCTTC
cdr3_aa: CASSPASYTNEQFF

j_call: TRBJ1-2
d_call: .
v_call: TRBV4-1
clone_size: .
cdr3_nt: TGCGCCAGCAGTATCATAGCTAACTATGGCTACACCTTC
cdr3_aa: CASSIIANYGYTF

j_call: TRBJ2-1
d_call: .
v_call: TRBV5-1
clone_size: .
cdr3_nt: TGCGCCAGCAGCTTTGGGGGGTTAAGCTACAATGAGCAGTTCTTC
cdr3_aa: CASSFGGLSYNEQFF

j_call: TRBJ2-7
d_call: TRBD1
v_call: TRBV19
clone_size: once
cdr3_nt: TGTGCCAGTAGTATAGGAGGAACAGGGGTGTGGGGGTTCTACGAGCAGTACTTC
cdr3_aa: CASSIGGTGVWGFYEQYF

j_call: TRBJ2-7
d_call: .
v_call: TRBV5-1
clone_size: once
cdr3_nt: TGCGCCAGCAGCTTTGGGGTCTCGGCCGAGCAGTACTTC
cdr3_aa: CASSFGVSAEQYF

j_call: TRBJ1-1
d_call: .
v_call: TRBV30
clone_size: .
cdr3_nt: TGTGCCTGGAGTAAGGACACTGAAGCTTTCTTT
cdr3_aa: CAWSKDTEAFF

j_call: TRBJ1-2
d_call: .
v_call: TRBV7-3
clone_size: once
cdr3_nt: TGTGCCAGCAGCTTAGGGCAGGGGTTTGGCTACACCTTC
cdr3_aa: CASSLGQGFGYTF

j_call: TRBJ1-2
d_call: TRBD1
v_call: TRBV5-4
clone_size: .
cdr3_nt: TGTGCCAGCAGCCAGCCCAGGGGGGCCGACTATGGCTACACCTTC
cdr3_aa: CASSQPRGADYGYTF

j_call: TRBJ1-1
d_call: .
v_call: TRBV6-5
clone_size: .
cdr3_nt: TGTGCCAGCGTACTAATGCCCCATGAAGCTTTCTTT
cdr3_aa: CASVLMPHEAFF

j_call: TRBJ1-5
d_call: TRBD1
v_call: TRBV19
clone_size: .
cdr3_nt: TGTGCCAGCCCACAGGGGATGGGCAATCAGCCCCAGCATTTT
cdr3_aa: CASPQGMGNQPQHF

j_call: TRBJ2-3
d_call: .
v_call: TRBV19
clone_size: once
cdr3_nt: TGTGCCAGTAGTAACCGGGAGAGCGGCATAGATACGCAGTATTTT
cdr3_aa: CASSNRESGIDTQYF

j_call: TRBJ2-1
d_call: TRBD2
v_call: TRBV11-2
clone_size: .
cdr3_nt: TGTGCCAGCAGCTTAGATGTCGAGGGAGGGCCTCGTAGCGGGGAGCAGTTCTTC
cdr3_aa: CASSLDVEGGPRSGEQFF

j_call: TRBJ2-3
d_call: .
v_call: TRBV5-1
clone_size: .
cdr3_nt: TGCGCCAGCAGCTTGGACTGGGCAGATACGCAGTATTTT
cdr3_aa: CASSLDWADTQYF

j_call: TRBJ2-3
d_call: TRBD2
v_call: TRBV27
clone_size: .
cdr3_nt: TGTGCCAGCAGTTTGGCGGGAGGGAGGGGGTTGGGCACAGATACGCAGTATTTT
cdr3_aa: CASSLAGGRGLGTDTQYF

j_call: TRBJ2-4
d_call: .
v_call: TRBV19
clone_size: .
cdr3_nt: TGTGCCAGTAGTATAGTAGGGAGAGAGGTGGGATACCCGGCCAAAAACATTCAGTACTTC
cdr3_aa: CASSIVGREVGYPAKNIQYF

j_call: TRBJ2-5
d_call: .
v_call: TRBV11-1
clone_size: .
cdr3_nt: TGTGCCAGCAGCTTAGCGACAGGATCCCAAGAGACCCAGTACTTC
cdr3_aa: CASSLATGSQETQYF

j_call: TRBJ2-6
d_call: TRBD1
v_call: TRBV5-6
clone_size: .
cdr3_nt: TGTGCCAGCACGACAGGGGGCACTTTGGTTGGGGCCAACGTCCTGACTTTC
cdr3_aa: CASTTGGTLVGANVLTF

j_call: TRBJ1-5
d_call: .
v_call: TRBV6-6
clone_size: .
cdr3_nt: TGTGCCAGCAGCAACGGGAGGAACAATCAGCCCCAGCATTTT
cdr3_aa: CASSNGRNNQPQHF

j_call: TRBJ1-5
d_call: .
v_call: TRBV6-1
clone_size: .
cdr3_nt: TGTGCCAGCAGAAAGGATCAATACCAGCAGCCCCAGCATTTT
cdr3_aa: CASRKDQYQQPQHF

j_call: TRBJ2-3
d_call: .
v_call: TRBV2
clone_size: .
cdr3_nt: TGTGCCAGCAGTGGGCCCCTAGCTAGGAGCAGGCGGCGTACAGATACGCAGTATTTT
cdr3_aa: CASSGPLARSRRRTDTQYF

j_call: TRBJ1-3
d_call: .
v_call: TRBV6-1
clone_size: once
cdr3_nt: TGTGCCAGCATGGCCGTGAGCTCTGGAAACACCATATATTTT
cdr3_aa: CASMAVSSGNTIYF

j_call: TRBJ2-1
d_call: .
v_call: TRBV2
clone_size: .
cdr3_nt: TGTGCCAGCACCCCTAGCCTAACCTACAATGAGCAGTTCTTC
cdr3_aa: CASTPSLTYNEQFF

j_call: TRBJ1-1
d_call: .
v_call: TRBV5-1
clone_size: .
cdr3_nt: TGCGCCAGCAGATCGACTACAATGAACACTGAAGCTTTCTTT
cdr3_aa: CASRSTTMNTEAFF

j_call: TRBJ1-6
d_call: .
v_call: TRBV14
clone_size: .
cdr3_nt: TGTGCCAGCAGCCTGCGTTCCTATAATTCACCCCTCCACTTT
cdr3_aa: CASSLRSYNSPLHF

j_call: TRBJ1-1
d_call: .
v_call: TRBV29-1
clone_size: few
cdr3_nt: TGCAGCGGCCTCCAGCTGAACACTGAAGCTTTCTTT
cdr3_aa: CSGLQLNTEAFF

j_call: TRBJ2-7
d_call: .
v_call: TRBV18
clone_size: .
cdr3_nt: TGTGCCAGCTCACCTGGGACCCGTAGGGACGAGCAGTACTTC
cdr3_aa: CASSPGTRRDEQYF

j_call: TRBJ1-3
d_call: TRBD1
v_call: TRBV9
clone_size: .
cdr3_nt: TGTGCCAGCGCAATCGGACAGGGCGCGGCGGGAAACACCATATATTTT
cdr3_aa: CASAIGQGAAGNTIYF